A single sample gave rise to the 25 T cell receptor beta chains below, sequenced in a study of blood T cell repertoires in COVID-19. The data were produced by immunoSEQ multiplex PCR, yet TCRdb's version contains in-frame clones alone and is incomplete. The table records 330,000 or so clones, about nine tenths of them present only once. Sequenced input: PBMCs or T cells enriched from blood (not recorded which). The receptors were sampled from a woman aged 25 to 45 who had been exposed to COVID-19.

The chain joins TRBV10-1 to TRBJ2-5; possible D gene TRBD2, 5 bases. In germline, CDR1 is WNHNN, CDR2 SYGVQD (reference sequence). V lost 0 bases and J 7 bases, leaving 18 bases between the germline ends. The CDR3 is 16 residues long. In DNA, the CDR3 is TGCGCCAGCAGTGAGTCGAATTCAGGCACCCGGGGGACCCAGTACTTC. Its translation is CASSESNSGTRGTQYF.

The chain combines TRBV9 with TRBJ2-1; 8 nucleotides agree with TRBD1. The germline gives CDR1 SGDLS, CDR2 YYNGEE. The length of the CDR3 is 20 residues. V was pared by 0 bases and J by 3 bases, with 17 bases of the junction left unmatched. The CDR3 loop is CASSVAGGGIRTGSYNEQFF. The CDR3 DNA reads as TGTGCCAGCAGCGTAGCGGGTGGAGGGATTAGGACAGGGAGCTACAATGAGCAGTTCTTC.

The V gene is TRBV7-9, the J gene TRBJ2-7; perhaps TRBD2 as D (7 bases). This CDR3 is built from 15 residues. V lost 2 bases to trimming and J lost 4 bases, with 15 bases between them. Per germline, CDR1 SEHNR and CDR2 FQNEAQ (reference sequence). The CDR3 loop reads CASSLRGEGKYEQYF. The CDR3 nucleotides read TGTGCCAGCAGCTTAAGGGGGGAGGGAAAATACGAGCAGTACTTC. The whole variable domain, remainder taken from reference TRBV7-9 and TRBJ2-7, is DTGVSQNPRHKITKRGQNVTFRCDPISEHNRLYWYRQTLGQGPEFLTYFQNEAQLEKSRLLSDRFSAERPKGSFSTLEIQRTEQGDSAMYLCASSLRGEGKYEQYFGPGTRLTVT.

CDR3 DNA: TGTGCCAGCAGTTCGGGGGCTAGCGGGCAGGAGACCCAGTACTTC. This encodes CASSSGASGQETQYF. The chain uses TRBV6-4 and TRBJ2-5, with TRBD2 matching over 8 bases. This CDR3 has 15 residues. The V and J ends lost 5 bases and 5 bases, in that order; junction bases with no gene match: 10. The germline gives CDR1 MRHNA, CDR2 SNTAGT.

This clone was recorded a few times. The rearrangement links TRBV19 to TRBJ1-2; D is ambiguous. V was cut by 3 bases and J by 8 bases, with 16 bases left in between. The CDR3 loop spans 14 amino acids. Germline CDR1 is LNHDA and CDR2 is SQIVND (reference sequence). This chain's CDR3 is CASSIAVSLKGYTF. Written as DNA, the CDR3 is TGTGCCAGTAGTATCGCAGTGTCTTTGAAAGGCTACACCTTC.

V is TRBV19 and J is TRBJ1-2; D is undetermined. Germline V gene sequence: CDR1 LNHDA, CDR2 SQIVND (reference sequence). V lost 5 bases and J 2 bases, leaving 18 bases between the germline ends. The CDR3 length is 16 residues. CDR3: CASSSGSPQLNYGYTF. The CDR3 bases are TGTGCCAGTAGTTCGGGTAGCCCTCAACTCAACTATGGCTACACCTTC.

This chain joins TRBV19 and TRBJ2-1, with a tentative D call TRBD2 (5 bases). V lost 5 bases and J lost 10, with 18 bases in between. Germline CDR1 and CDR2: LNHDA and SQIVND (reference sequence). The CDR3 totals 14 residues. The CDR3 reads CASSVGIGGKEQFF. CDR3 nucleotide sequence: TGTGCCAGTAGTGTCGGGATCGGCGGTAAGGAGCAGTTCTTC.

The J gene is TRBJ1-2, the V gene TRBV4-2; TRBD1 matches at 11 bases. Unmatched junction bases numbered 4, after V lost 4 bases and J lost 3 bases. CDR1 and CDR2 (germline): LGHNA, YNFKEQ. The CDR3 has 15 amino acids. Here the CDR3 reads CASSLPGQGDYGYTF. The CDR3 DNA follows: TGTGCCAGCAGCCTCCCGGGACAGGGGGACTATGGCTACACCTTC.

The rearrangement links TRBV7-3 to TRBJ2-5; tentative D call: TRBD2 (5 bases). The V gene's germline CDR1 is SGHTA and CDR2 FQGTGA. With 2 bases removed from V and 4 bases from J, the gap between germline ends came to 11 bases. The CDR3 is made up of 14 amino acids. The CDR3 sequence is CASSLRPRGETQYF. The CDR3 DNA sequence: TGTGCCAGCAGCTTACGCCCTCGGGGAGAGACCCAGTACTTC.

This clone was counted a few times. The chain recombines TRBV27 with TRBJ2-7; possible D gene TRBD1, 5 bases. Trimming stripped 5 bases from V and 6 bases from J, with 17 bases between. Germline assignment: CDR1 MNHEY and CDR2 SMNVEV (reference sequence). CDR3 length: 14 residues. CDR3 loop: CASSPRQPRGEQYF. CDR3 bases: TGTGCCAGCAGTCCCCGACAGCCCCGCGGCGAGCAGTACTTC.

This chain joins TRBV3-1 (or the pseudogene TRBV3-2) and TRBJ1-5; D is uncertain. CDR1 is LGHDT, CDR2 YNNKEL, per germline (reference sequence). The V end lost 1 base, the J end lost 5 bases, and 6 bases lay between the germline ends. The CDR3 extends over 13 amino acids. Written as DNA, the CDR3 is TGTGCCAGCAGCCAAGCGACACATCAGCCCCAGCATTTT. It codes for CASSQATHQPQHF.

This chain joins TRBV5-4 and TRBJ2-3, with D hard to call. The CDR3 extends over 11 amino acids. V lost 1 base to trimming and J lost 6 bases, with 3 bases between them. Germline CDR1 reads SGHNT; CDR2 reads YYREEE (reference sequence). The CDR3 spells CASSLLDTQYF. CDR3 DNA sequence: TGTGCCAGCAGCTTGCTGGATACGCAGTATTTT.

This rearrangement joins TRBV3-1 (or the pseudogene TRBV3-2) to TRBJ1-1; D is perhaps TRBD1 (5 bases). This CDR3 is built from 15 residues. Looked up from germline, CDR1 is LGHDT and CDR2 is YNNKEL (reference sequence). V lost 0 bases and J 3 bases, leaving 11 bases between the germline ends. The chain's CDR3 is CASSQERWGDTEAFF. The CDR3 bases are TGTGCCAGCAGCCAAGAAAGGTGGGGGGACACTGAAGCTTTCTTT.

CDR3 in DNA: TGCGCCAGCAGCCACCACAGCTATGAGCAGTTCTTC. The encoded protein is CASSHHSYEQFF. V gene TRBV4-1 combines with J gene TRBJ2-1; unclear D gene. Trimming stripped 3 bases from V and 8 bases from J, with 8 bases between. The CDR3 loop spans 12 amino acids. Germline values: CDR1 MGHRA, CDR2 YSYEKL.

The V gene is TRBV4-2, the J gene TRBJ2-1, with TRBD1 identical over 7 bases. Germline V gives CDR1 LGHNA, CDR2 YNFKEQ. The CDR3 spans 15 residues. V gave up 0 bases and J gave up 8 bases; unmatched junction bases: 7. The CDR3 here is CASSQESRGNDEQFF. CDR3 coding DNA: TGTGCCAGCAGCCAAGAAAGCAGGGGGAACGATGAGCAGTTCTTC.

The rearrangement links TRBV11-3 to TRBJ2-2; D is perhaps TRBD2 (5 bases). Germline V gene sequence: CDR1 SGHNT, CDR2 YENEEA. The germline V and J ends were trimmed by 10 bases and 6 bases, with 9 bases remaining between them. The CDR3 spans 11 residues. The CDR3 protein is CATERAGELFF. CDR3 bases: TGTGCCACAGAGAGGGCCGGGGAGCTGTTTTTT.

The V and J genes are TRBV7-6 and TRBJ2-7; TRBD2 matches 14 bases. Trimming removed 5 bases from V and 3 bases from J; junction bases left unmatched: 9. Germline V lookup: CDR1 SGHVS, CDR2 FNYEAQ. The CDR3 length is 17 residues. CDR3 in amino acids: CASSLGTSGSKVYEQYF. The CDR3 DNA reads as TGTGCCAGCAGCCTCGGGACTAGCGGGAGTAAGGTCTACGAGCAGTACTTC.

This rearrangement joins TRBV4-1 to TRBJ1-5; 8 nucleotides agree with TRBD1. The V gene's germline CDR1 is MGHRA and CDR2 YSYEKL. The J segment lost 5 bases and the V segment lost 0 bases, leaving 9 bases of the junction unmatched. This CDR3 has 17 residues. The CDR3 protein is CASSQEIPGTGHQPQHF. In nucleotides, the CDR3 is TGCGCCAGCAGCCAAGAAATCCCCGGGACAGGCCATCAGCCCCAGCATTTT.

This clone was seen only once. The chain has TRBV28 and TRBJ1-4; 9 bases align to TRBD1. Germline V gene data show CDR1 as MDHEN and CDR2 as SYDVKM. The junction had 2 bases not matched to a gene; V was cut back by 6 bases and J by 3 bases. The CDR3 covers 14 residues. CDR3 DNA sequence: TGTGCCAGCAGGACAGGGGGTGCTAATGAAAAACTGTTTTTT. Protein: CASRTGGANEKLFF.

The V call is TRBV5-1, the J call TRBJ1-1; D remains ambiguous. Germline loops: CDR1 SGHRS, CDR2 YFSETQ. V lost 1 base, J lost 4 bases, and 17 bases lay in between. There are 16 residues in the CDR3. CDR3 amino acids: CASSLSGQDFTTEAFF. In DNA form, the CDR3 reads TGCGCCAGCAGCTTGTCCGGCCAGGACTTTACCACTGAAGCTTTCTTT.

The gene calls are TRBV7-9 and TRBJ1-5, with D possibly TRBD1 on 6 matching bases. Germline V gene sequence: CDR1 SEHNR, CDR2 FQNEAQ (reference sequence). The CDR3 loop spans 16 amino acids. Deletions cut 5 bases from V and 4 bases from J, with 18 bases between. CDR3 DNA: TGTGCCAGCAGCATCGGCAGGGGACCGCCGAATCAGCCCCAGCATTTT. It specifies CASSIGRGPPNQPQHF.

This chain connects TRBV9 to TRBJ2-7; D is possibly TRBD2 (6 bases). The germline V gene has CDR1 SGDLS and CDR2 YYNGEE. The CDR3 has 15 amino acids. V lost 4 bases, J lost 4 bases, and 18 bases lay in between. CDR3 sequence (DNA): TGTGCCAGCAGCCCCCCCGGGACTGGTAAATACGAGCAGTACTTC. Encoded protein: CASSPPGTGKYEQYF.

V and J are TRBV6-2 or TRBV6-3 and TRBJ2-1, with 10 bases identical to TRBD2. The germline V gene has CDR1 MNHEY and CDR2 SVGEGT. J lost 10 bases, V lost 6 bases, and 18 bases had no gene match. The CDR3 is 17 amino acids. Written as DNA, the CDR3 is TGTGCCAGCAGCTCGCGGGGGGCTAGCGGGAGATGGGACGAGCAGTTCTTC. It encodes CASSSRGASGRWDEQFF.

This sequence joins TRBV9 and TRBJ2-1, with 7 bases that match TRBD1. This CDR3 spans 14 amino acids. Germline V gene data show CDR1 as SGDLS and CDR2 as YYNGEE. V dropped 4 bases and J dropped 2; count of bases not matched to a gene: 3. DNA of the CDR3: TGTGCCAGCAGCCCCGGGACAGCCTACAATGAGCAGTTCTTC. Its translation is CASSPGTAYNEQFF.

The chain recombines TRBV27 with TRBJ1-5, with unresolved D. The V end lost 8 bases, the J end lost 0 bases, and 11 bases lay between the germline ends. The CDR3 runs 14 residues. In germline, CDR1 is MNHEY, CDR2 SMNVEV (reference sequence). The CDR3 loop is CASSLAYSNQPQHF. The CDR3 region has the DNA TGTGCCAGCTCTCTCGCGTATAGCAATCAGCCCCAGCATTTT.